A single sample is the source of the 28 T cell receptor beta chains below, sequenced in a study of early T cells in non-severe SARS-CoV-2 infection. TCRdb fed the 5' RACE reads into MiXCR, producing one record per CDR3 protein. The repertoire has 25,000 to 35,000 distinct CDR3 sequences, around 4.5% of them found once; the top ten carry about 6%. Material: whole blood, obtained at baseline. The receptors originated from an adult who was a healthcare worker with PCR-confirmed SARS-CoV-2 infection or an uninfected control (not recorded which).

This clonotype was observed at least ten times. The rearrangement uses TRBV12-5 and TRBJ1-5; a possible D gene is TRBD1 (6 bases). Trimming took 6 bases from V and 10 from J, leaving 16 bases between them. The germline gives CDR1 LGHNT, CDR2 FRNRAP. This CDR3 comprises 13 residues. The CDR3 bases are TGTGCTAGTGGGCCATTTGGGACAAGTCCCCAGCATTTT. This sequence encodes CASGPFGTSPQHF. Full variable domain (outside the CDR3, taken from reference TRBV12-5 and TRBJ1-5): DARVTQTPRHKVTEMGQEVTMRCQPILGHNTVFWYRQTMMQGLELLAYFRNRAPLDDSGMPKDRFSAEMPDATLATLKIQPSEPRDSAVYFCASGPFGTSPQHFGDGTRLSIL.

The chain couples TRBV20-1 to TRBJ2-3; D is unclear. CDR1 and CDR2 (germline): DFQATT, SNEGSKA (reference sequence). V shed 1 base and J shed 1 base, with 12 bases lying between them. This CDR3 spans 15 amino acids. CDR3 sequence reads: CSARVAFRRTDTQYF. The CDR3 bases are TGCAGTGCTAGAGTCGCCTTCAGACGCACAGATACGCAGTATTTT.

This clonotype was counted ten times or more. The chain recombines TRBV24-1 with TRBJ2-3, with 9 bases that match TRBD1. The junction had 5 bases not matched to a gene; V was cut back by 4 bases and J by 1 base. This CDR3 has 16 amino acids. Germline V CDR1 and CDR2: KGHDR, SFDVKD. The CDR3 nucleotides read TGTGCCACCAGTGACGTACAGGGGGCTGGCACAGATACGCAGTATTTT. Translation gives CATSDVQGAGTDTQYF.

This clonotype came up many times. The CDR3 DNA reads as TGCGCCAGCAGTCACCACAGGGGGCTAGCCAAAAACATTCAGTACTTC. It encodes CASSHHRGLAKNIQYF. The chain links TRBV23-1 to TRBJ2-4; the match to TRBD1 covers 9 bases. TRBV23-1 is classed as an ORF, of uncertain function. V lost 3 bases, J lost 0 bases, and 3 bases stayed unmatched. CDR3 size: 16 residues.

This clonotype has ten or more counts. The chain uses TRBV19 and TRBJ1-2; D not certain. V lost 5 bases and J lost 4, with 14 bases in between. Germline values: CDR1 LNHDA, CDR2 SQIVND (reference sequence). The CDR3 is 14 residues long. The CDR3, as DNA: TGTGCCAGTAGTGGCCGGGAGATCGGCTATGGCTACACCTTC. Translation gives CASSGREIGYGYTF.

This clonotype was counted many times. The chain carries TRBV20-1 and TRBJ2-3; D possibly corresponds to TRBD2 (5 bases). V shed 7 bases and J shed 0 bases, with 14 bases lying between them. Germline V gene sequence: CDR1 DFQATT, CDR2 SNEGSKA (reference sequence). There are 14 residues in the CDR3. The CDR3 region has the DNA TGCAGTGTTCGAGGACTCTCGAGCACAGATACGCAGTATTTT. Translated, it gives CSVRGLSSTDTQYF.

This clonotype was counted a few times. The chain is built from TRBV11-2 and TRBJ2-7; D might be TRBD2 (6 bases). The V end was cut by 5 bases, the J end by 0 bases, with 20 bases between. Per germline, CDR1 SGHAT and CDR2 FQNNGV. The CDR3 has 17 residues. As DNA, the CDR3 is TGTGCCAGCAGCACTTCGACCGCGGGACCTGCCTCCTACGAGCAGTACTTC. It specifies CASSTSTAGPASYEQYF.

This clonotype appeared many times. This chain connects TRBV19 to TRBJ2-3, with D uncertain. This CDR3 comprises 14 residues. V was trimmed by 0 bases and J by 2 bases, leaving 6 bases between them. CDR1 is LNHDA, CDR2 SQIVND, per germline (reference sequence). CDR3 amino acids: CASSIELLTDTQYF. CDR3 DNA: TGTGCCAGTAGTATAGAGCTACTCACAGATACGCAGTATTTT.

This clonotype was detected many times. The V call is TRBV5-4, the J call TRBJ2-1; a weak D match, TRBD2 (6 bases). V was cut by 5 bases and J by 15 bases, with 21 bases left in between. CDR1 SGHNT and CDR2 YYREEE come from the germline V gene (reference sequence). There are 13 residues in the CDR3. CDR3 bases: TGTGCCAGCAGTTTCGACGCCGGGGGAGACGGGTTCTTC. Translated: CASSFDAGGDGFF.

This clonotype has a count of ten or more. This sequence joins TRBV6-6 and TRBJ1-4; no clear D. Germline CDR1 MNHNY, CDR2 SVGAGI (reference sequence). The V end was cut by 6 bases, the J end by 0 bases, with 2 bases between. This CDR3 comprises 12 residues. This chain's CDR3 is CASSSTNEKLFF. DNA for the CDR3: TGTGCCAGCAGCTCAACTAATGAAAAACTGTTTTTT.

At least ten counts were recorded for this clonotype. This chain links TRBV28 with TRBJ1-6, with TRBD1 matching 9 bases. This CDR3 has 15 residues. Looked up from germline, CDR1 is MDHEN and CDR2 is SYDVKM. V trimming: 3 bases; J trimming: 7 bases; junction bases outside the gene matches: 4. The CDR3 region is CASSFEDRGNSPLHF. Here the CDR3 DNA reads TGTGCCAGCAGTTTTGAGGACAGGGGAAATTCACCCCTCCACTTT.

The table lists this clonotype with many counts. This chain joins TRBV29-1 and TRBJ2-1; D perhaps matches TRBD1 (6 bases). The CDR3 has 15 amino acids. Trimming removed 8 bases from V and 5 bases from J, with 22 bases in between. The germline CDR1 and CDR2 sequences are SQVTM and ANQGSEA. Here the CDR3 reads CSLIPLGQGNNEQFF. CDR3 in DNA: TGCAGCCTTATCCCGTTGGGGCAGGGGAACAATGAGCAGTTCTTC.

This clonotype has a count of ten or more. The chain has TRBV18 and TRBJ2-7, with 7 positions matching TRBD1. V lost 0 bases, J lost 3 bases, and 8 bases stayed unmatched. Looked up from germline, CDR1 is KGHSH and CDR2 is LQKENI. This CDR3 is 16 amino acids long. CDR3 amino acids: CASSPPGTAKNYEQYF. In nucleotides, the CDR3 is TGTGCCAGCTCACCACCAGGGACAGCTAAAAACTACGAGCAGTACTTC.

This clonotype was recorded many times. This chain joins TRBV25-1 and TRBJ2-5; D is possibly TRBD2 (6 bases). V lost 1 base and J lost 3, with 12 bases in between. From germline, CDR1 is MGHDK and CDR2 SYGVNS. The CDR3 is 15 amino acids. The CDR3 bases are TGTGCCAGCAGTGAATTTGGAGGGGAAGAAGAGACCCAGTACTTC. It yields the protein CASSEFGGEEETQYF.

This clonotype was recorded many times. CDR3 residues: CASSVRGQQPQHF. DNA of the CDR3: TGTGCCAGCAGCGTTCGGGGGCAGCAGCCCCAGCATTTT. This chain joins TRBV7-2 and TRBJ1-5, with a weak D call TRBD1 (6 bases). This CDR3 is built from 13 residues. Germline V gives CDR1 SGHTA, CDR2 FQGNSA. The ends were cut back, 5 bases at V and 7 bases at J, with 12 bases in the middle. The variable domain in full, completed from reference TRBV7-2 and TRBJ1-5, reads GAGVSQSPSNKVTEKGKDVELRCDPISGHTALYWYRQSLGQGLEFLIYFQGNSAPDKSGLPSDRFSAERTGGSVSTLTIQRTQQEDSAVYLCASSVRGQQPQHFGDGTRLSIL.

The table lists this clonotype with many counts. The gene calls are TRBV18 and TRBJ1-5; D not certain. Trimming left V 3 bases short and J 6 bases short, with 15 bases between. CDR1 KGHSH and CDR2 LQKENI come from the germline V gene. The CDR3 sequence is 15 residues long. The CDR3 DNA reads TGTGCCAGCTCACCTTCTATTGGGGAAGGTCAGCCCCAGCATTTT. The encoded protein is CASSPSIGEGQPQHF.

This clonotype appeared many times. The V and J genes are TRBV7-6 and TRBJ1-4, with 10 bases identical to TRBD1. CDR3 length: 13 residues. Germline V gene lookup returns CDR1 SGHVS and CDR2 FNYEAQ. J gave up 8 bases and V 5 bases, and 2 bases lay outside the gene matches. Written as DNA, the CDR3 is TGTGCCAGCAGCCGGGACAGGGGCGAAAAACTGTTTTTT. It is translated as CASSRDRGEKLFF. Supplemented by reference TRBV7-6 and TRBJ1-4, the full variable domain reads GAGVSQSPRYKVTKRGQDVALRCDPISGHVSLYWYRQALGQGPEFLTYFNYEAQQDKSGLPNDRFSAERPEGSISTLTIQRTEQRDSAMYRCASSRDRGEKLFFGSGTQLSVL.

This clonotype was seen repeatedly, ten times or more. V is TRBV18 and J is TRBJ2-5; D is unresolved. The CDR3 consists of 13 residues. V lost 2 bases and J lost 1, with 5 bases in between. Germline lookup yields CDR1 KGHSH and CDR2 LQKENI. The CDR3: CASSPFSQETQYF. In DNA form, the CDR3 reads TGTGCCAGCTCACCATTTAGCCAAGAGACCCAGTACTTC.

The V call is TRBV5-5, the J call TRBJ1-1; D is uncertain. Germline CDR1 is SGHKS and CDR2 is YYEKEE (reference sequence). V was pared by 6 bases and J by 0 bases, with 9 bases between. This CDR3 comprises 13 residues. The CDR3 here is CASNNDLNTEAFF. CDR3 sequence (DNA): TGTGCCAGCAACAACGACCTGAACACTGAAGCTTTCTTT. Variable domain in full (rest from reference TRBV5-5 and TRBJ1-1): DAGVTQSPTHLIKTRGQQVTLRCSPISGHKSVSWYQQVLGQGPQFIFQYYEKEERGRGNFPDRFSARQFPNYSSELNVNALLLGDSALYLCASNNDLNTEAFFGQGTRLTVV.

This clonotype came up many times. V is TRBV28 and J is TRBJ1-1, with D perhaps TRBD1 (5 bases). CDR1 and CDR2 (germline): MDHEN, SYDVKM. Trimming stripped 7 bases from V and 4 bases from J, with 16 bases between. The length of the CDR3 is 14 residues. CDR3 protein: CASIGPRGGTEAFF. CDR3 DNA sequence: TGTGCCAGCATCGGACCTAGGGGTGGCACTGAAGCTTTCTTT.

The chain employs TRBV28 and TRBJ1-4; D might be TRBD1 (5 bases). CDR1 and CDR2 (germline): MDHEN, SYDVKM. V shed 5 bases and J shed 0 bases, with 13 bases lying between them. The CDR3 is 16 amino acids. The CDR3 spells CASSLQTDTTNEKLFF. The CDR3 DNA follows: TGTGCCAGCAGTCTCCAGACGGACACAACTAATGAAAAACTGTTTTTT.

This clonotype was found many times. This rearrangement joins TRBV10-3 to TRBJ2-3, with D possibly matching TRBD2 (6 bases). The CDR3 runs 12 residues. In germline, CDR1 is ENHRY, CDR2 SYGVKD. V lost 8 bases to trimming and J lost 4 bases, with 10 bases between them. CDR3: CAIGGTPDTQYF. The CDR3 coding sequence is TGTGCCATCGGGGGGACCCCAGATACGCAGTATTTT.

This clonotype appeared many times. The J gene is TRBJ2-3, the V gene TRBV10-3, with D unclear. Germline CDR1 is ENHRY and CDR2 is SYGVKD. V lost 5 bases, J lost 0 bases, and 12 bases lay in between. The CDR3 has 15 amino acids. The CDR3 loop is CAISMDGGSTDTQYF. The DNA of the CDR3 is TGTGCCATCAGTATGGACGGCGGTAGCACAGATACGCAGTATTTT.

Many counts were recorded for this clonotype. The chain couples TRBV6-4 to TRBJ2-3; possibly TRBD1 or TRBD2 for D (5 bases each). This CDR3 has 14 amino acids. The V and J ends lost 5 bases and 6 bases respectively, with 15 bases between them. Germline values: CDR1 MRHNA, CDR2 SNTAGT. DNA for the CDR3: TGTGCCAGCAGTCGGGGCAAGCATACGGATACGCAGTATTTT. Its translation is CASSRGKHTDTQYF.

This clonotype has a handful of counts. This sequence joins TRBV9 and TRBJ1-6; 7 bases are shared with TRBD1. Losses at the gene ends were 4 bases for V and 2 bases for J; bases not matched to a gene: 6. This CDR3 comprises 16 residues. The germline V gene has CDR1 SGDLS and CDR2 YYNGEE. In nucleotides, the CDR3 is TGTGCCAGCAGCCCCTGGGGGACAGCCTATAATTCACCCCTCCACTTT. Its protein product is CASSPWGTAYNSPLHF.

By proportion, this clonotype is medium-sized. This chain connects TRBV6-4 to TRBJ2-3, with TRBD2 matching 11 bases. Trimming removed 0 bases from V and 4 bases from J; junction bases left unmatched: 0. The CDR3 extends over 15 amino acids. The germline V gene has CDR1 MRHNA and CDR2 SNTAGT. CDR3 protein: CASSDSSGGADTQYF. CDR3 coding DNA: TGTGCCAGCAGTGACTCTAGCGGGGGGGCAGATACGCAGTATTTT.

The chain has TRBV19 and TRBJ2-6; no definite D call. The ends were cut back, 6 bases at V and 0 bases at J, with 12 bases in the middle. This CDR3 has 16 amino acids. In germline, CDR1 is LNHDA, CDR2 SQIVND (reference sequence). CDR3 protein: CASRTGRYSGANVLTF. DNA of the CDR3: TGTGCCAGTAGAACCGGTCGTTACTCTGGGGCCAACGTCCTGACTTTC.

This clonotype was recorded at least ten times. The chain joins TRBV18 to TRBJ2-1; 7 bases fit TRBD1. Germline-derived CDR1 and CDR2 are KGHSH and LQKENI. This CDR3 is 14 amino acids long. V dropped 4 bases and J dropped 5; count of bases not matched to a gene: 5. CDR3 DNA sequence: TGTGCCAGCTCACTCGCACAGGGGAACAATGAGCAGTTCTTC. Its translation: CASSLAQGNNEQFF.